Presented here are 12 T cell receptor beta chains from one specimen sequenced in a study of patients and donors after allogeneic stem cell transplantation. From the RT-PCR reads, TCRdb called clonotypes with MiXCR, one entry per CDR3 protein. The sample holds some 960,000 distinct CDR3 sequences, under 20% seen once. The sequenced sample consisted of blood, either unsorted or a sorted T cell fraction (not recorded which). All receptors come from a human donor who was either an allogeneic HSCT recipient or a stem cell or donor lymphocyte infusion donor (not recorded which). It is not recorded whose cells these are; they may come from a transplant donor.

This clonotype was observed a few times. V and J are TRBV12-3 or TRBV12-4 and TRBJ2-5; D may correspond to TRBD1 or TRBD2 (5 bases each). This CDR3 is built from 15 residues. V was pared by 3 bases and J by 5 bases, with 16 bases between. CDR3 sequence: CASSFGTRSGETQYF. The CDR3 DNA sequence: TGTGCCAGCAGTTTTGGGACCCGCTCGGGGGAGACCCAGTACTTC.

This clonotype has just a few counts. V and J are TRBV20-1 and TRBJ2-6; the D gene is possibly TRBD1 (6 bases). This CDR3 spans 15 amino acids. CDR1 is DFQATT and CDR2 is SNEGSKA in the germline V gene (reference sequence). Between the trimmed V and J ends, which lost 0 bases and 4 bases, there was a span of 10 bases. The CDR3 is CSARDQGFGANVLTF. CDR3 DNA sequence: TGCAGTGCTAGAGATCAGGGGTTCGGGGCCAACGTCCTGACTTTC.

The J gene is TRBJ2-7, the V gene TRBV20-1, with a weak D call TRBD2 (5 bases). V was cut by 0 bases and J by 2 bases, with 11 bases left in between. The germline CDR1 and CDR2 sequences are DFQATT and SNEGSKA (reference sequence). The CDR3 has 14 residues. This chain's CDR3 is CSARERGGPYEQYF. In DNA, the CDR3 is TGCAGTGCTAGAGAGCGCGGAGGCCCCTACGAGCAGTACTTC.

The table lists this clonotype with a few counts. The V gene is TRBV10-3, the J gene TRBJ1-2, with D possibly TRBD1 on 5 matching bases. The CDR3 runs 13 residues. The germline V gene encodes CDR1 ENHRY and CDR2 SYGVKD. V dropped 10 bases and J dropped 0 bases, with 12 bases sitting between them. Written as DNA, the CDR3 is TGTGCCACTAGACAGCATCCTAACTATGGCTACACCTTC. It encodes CATRQHPNYGYTF.

This clonotype was seen a handful of times. The rearrangement joins TRBV10-3 to TRBJ2-5; a weak D match, TRBD2 (6 bases). Germline CDR1 ENHRY, CDR2 SYGVKD. Trimming shortened V by 3 bases and J by 4 bases, and 24 bases separated the two germline ends. The CDR3 loop spans 18 amino acids. CDR3 in amino acids: CAISDPVPTSPVGETQYF. The CDR3 nucleotides read TGTGCCATCAGTGACCCCGTCCCCACTAGCCCAGTCGGAGAGACCCAGTACTTC.

The V gene is TRBV4-2, the J gene TRBJ2-2, with TRBD2 identical over 13 bases. V trimming: 5 bases; J trimming: 10 bases; junction bases outside the gene matches: 7. Germline assignment: CDR1 LGHNA and CDR2 YNFKEQ. The CDR3 spans 15 residues. The CDR3 DNA reads TGTGCCAGCAGCACCGGACTAGCGGGGGCACCGGAGCTGTTTTTT. It encodes CASSTGLAGAPELFF.

The chain uses TRBV10-3 and TRBJ1-5; D possibly corresponds to TRBD1 (5 bases). The CDR3 covers 15 residues. V shed 4 bases and J shed 4 bases, with 14 bases lying between them. Per the germline V gene, CDR1 is ENHRY and CDR2 is SYGVKD. For the CDR3, the DNA is TGTGCCATCAGTGGGGGCTCGTCCCTTAATCAGCCCCAGCATTTT. Translating it yields CAISGGSSLNQPQHF.

The genes are TRBV9 and TRBJ1-4, with D perhaps matching TRBD1 (5 bases). V was pared by 4 bases and J by 8 bases, with 18 bases between. This CDR3 comprises 15 residues. Germline values: CDR1 SGDLS, CDR2 YYNGEE. CDR3 protein: CASSPRSGVGEKLFF. The CDR3 DNA is TGTGCCAGCAGCCCGCGGTCGGGGGTTGGAGAAAAACTGTTTTTT.

The sample holds a few counts of this clonotype. The genes are TRBV12-3 or TRBV12-4 and TRBJ2-7, with 9 bases matching TRBD2. The CDR3 runs to 13 residues. Unmatched junction bases numbered 8, after V lost 5 bases and J lost 9 bases. The CDR3 bases are TGTGCCAGCAGTCTTGGCGGGAGGGCCGGGCAGTACTTC. Its translation is CASSLGGRAGQYF.

The sample holds a few counts of this clonotype. The chain uses TRBV5-1 and TRBJ2-1; 8 bases align to TRBD2. Germline V gene lookup returns CDR1 SGHRS and CDR2 YFSETQ. The CDR3 runs to 17 residues. The J segment lost 1 base and the V segment lost 3 bases, leaving 9 bases of the junction unmatched. As DNA, the CDR3 is TGCGCCAGCAGCTCGGTGCGCGGGAGGCCATCCTACAATGAGCAGTTCTTC. Its protein is CASSSVRGRPSYNEQFF.

This sequence joins TRBV5-1 and TRBJ2-1; 13 bases fit TRBD2. This CDR3 spans 17 amino acids. The J segment lost 7 bases and the V segment lost 4 bases, leaving 11 bases of the junction unmatched. Per germline, CDR1 SGHRS and CDR2 YFSETQ. The CDR3: CASSLRTSGGISNEQFF. The DNA of the CDR3 is TGCGCCAGCAGCCTAAGGACTAGCGGGGGTATCTCTAATGAGCAGTTCTTC.

A few counts support this clonotype. The CDR3, as DNA: TGTGCCAGCAGTTACCGGGACGATAATTCACCCCTCCACTTT. This codes for CASSYRDDNSPLHF. J is TRBJ1-6 and V is TRBV6-5; TRBD1 is a possible D gene (5 bases). CDR1 and CDR2 (germline): MNHEY, SVGAGI. The V and J ends lost 2 bases and 5 bases respectively, with 7 bases between them. The CDR3 runs 14 residues.